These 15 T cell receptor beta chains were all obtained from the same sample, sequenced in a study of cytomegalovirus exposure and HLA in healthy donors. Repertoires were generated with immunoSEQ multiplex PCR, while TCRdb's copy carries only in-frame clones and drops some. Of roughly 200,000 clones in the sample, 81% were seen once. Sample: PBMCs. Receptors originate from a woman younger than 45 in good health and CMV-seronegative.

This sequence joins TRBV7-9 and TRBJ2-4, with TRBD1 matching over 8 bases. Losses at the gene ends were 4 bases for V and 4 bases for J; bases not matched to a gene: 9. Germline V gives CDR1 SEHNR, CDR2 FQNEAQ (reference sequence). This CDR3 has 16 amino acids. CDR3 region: CASSSRPGTGKNIQYF. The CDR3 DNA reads TGTGCCAGCAGCTCTAGACCCGGGACAGGAAAAAACATTCAGTACTTC.

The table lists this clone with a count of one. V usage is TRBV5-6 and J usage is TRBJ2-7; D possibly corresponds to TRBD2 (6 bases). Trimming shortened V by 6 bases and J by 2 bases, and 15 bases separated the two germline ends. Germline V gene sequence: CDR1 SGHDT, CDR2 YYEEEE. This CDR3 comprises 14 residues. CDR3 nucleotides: TGTGCCAGCACCGTGGGGCGGGACCCCTACGAGCAGTACTTC. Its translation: CASTVGRDPYEQYF.

This CDR3 is CASSVRTGSRGETQYF. As DNA, the CDR3 is TGTGCCAGCAGCGTCCGGACGGGATCCAGGGGAGAGACCCAGTACTTC. This sequence joins TRBV5-6 and TRBJ2-5; weak D call: TRBD1 (6 bases). V shed 4 bases and J shed 4 bases, with 20 bases lying between them. The V gene's germline CDR1 is SGHDT and CDR2 YYEEEE. This CDR3 is 16 amino acids long.

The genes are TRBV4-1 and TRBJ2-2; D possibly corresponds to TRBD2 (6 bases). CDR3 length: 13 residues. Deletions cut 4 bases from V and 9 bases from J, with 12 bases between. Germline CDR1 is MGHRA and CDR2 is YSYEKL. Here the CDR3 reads CASSLPGVRELFF. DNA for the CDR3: TGCGCCAGCAGCCTCCCGGGGGTCCGGGAGCTGTTTTTT.

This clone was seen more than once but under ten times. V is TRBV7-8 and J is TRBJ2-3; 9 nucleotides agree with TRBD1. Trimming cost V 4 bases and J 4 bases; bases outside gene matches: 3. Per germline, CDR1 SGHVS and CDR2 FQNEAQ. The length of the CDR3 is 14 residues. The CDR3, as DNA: TGTGCCAGCAGCTCTTGGACAGGGGCAGATACGCAGTATTTT. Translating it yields CASSSWTGADTQYF.

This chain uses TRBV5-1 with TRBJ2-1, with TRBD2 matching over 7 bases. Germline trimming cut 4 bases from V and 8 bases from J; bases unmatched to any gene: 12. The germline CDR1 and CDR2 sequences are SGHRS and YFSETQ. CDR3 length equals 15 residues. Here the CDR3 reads CASSTGTTQGDEQFF. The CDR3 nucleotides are TGCGCCAGCAGCACCGGGACTACTCAAGGGGATGAGCAGTTCTTC.

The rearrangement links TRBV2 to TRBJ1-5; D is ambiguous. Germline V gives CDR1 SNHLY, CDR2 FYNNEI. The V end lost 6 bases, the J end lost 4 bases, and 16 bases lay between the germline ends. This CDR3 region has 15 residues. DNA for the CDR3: TGTGCCAGCAGAGCTATGTGGGGAGATAATCAGCCCCAGCATTTT. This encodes CASRAMWGDNQPQHF.

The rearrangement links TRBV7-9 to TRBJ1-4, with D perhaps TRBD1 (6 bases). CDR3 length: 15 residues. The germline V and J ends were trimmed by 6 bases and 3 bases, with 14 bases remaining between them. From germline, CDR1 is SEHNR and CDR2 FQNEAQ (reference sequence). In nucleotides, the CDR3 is TGTGCCAGCAGTCCGGGGGGGCATGCTAATGAAAAACTGTTTTTT. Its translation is CASSPGGHANEKLFF.

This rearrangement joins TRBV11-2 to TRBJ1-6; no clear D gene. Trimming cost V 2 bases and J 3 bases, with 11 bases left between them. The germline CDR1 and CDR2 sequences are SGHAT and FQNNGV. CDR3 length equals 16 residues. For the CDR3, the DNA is TGTGCCAGCAGCTTATCGGGAGCGAGCTATAATTCACCCCTCCACTTT. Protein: CASSLSGASYNSPLHF.

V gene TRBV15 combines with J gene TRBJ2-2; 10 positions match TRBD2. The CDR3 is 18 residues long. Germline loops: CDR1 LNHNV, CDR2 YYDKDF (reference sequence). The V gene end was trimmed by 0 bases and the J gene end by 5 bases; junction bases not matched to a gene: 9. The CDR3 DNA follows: TGTGCCACCAGCAGAGATCGAGCGGGGGGGATTCGGACCGGGGAGCTGTTTTTT. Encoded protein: CATSRDRAGGIRTGELFF.

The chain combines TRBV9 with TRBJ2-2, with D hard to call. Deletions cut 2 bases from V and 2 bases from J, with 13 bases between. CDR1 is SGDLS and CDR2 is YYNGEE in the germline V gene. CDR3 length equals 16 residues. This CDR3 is CASSVPASVNTGELFF. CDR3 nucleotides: TGTGCCAGCAGCGTTCCGGCCAGCGTAAACACCGGGGAGCTGTTTTTT.

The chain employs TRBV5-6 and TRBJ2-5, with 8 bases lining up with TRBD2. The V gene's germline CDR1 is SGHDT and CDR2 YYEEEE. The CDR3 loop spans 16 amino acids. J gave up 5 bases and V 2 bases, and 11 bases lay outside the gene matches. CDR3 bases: TGTGCCAGCAGCTTCATTTCCCAGCGGGAGAGGGAGACCCAGTACTTC. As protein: CASSFISQRERETQYF.

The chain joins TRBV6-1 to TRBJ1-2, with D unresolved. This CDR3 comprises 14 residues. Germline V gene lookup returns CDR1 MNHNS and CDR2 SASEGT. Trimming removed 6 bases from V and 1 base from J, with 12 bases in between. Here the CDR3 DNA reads TGTGCCAGCAGATCGGGGATTGGTAACTATGGCTACACCTTC. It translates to CASRSGIGNYGYTF.

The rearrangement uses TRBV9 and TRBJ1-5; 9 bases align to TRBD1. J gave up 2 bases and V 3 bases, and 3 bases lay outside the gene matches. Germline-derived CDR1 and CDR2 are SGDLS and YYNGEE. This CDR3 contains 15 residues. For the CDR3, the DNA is TGTGCCAGCAGCGAGGGACAGGGTGGCAATCAGCCCCAGCATTTT. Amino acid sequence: CASSEGQGGNQPQHF.

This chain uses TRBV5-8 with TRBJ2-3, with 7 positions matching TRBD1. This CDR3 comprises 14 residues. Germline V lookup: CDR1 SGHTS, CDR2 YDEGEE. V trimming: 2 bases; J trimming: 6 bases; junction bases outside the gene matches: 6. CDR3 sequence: CASSFSRGRDTQYF. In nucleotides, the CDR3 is TGTGCCAGCAGCTTTTCGAGGGGGCGGGATACGCAGTATTTT.